One sample yielded the 28 T cell receptor beta chains listed below, sequenced in a study of T cells in Graves' hyperthyroidism and ophthalmopathy. Amplification yielded TCR beta CDR3 regions, with RNA transcripts as the source. The study used the HTBI primer set for a first-round RT-PCR of the TCR CDR3. MiXCR, run by TCRdb on the multiplex PCR reads, gives a single entry per CDR3 protein. The table has roughly 650,000 distinct CDR3 sequences, about 16% seen once; the top ten hold around 3.3%. Sample: blood. All receptors come from a woman aged 35 to 49 with Graves' ophthalmopathy.

Many counts were recorded for this clonotype. The rearrangement uses TRBV6-1 and TRBJ2-1; TRBD2 matches 10 bases. V trimming: 1 base; J trimming: 7 bases; junction bases outside the gene matches: 7. CDR3 size: 16 residues. Per germline, CDR1 MNHNS and CDR2 SASEGT. The CDR3, as DNA: TGTGCCAGCAGTGAAGTAGCGGGAGGCGTTTGGAATGAGCAGTTCTTC. Translated, it gives CASSEVAGGVWNEQFF.

This clonotype was counted at least ten times. The rearrangement links TRBV20-1 to TRBJ2-1, with 9 positions matching TRBD1. The germline V gene encodes CDR1 DFQATT and CDR2 SNEGSKA (reference sequence). The CDR3 covers 14 residues. V was pared by 3 bases and J by 5 bases, with 5 bases of the junction left unmatched. The DNA for the CDR3 is TGCAGTGCTAGCGGGGACAGGGAAAACAATGAGCAGTTCTTC. Translating it yields CSASGDRENNEQFF.

The rearrangement joins TRBV5-1 to TRBJ1-4, with D unclear. The CDR3 covers 14 residues. V shed 0 bases and J shed 8 bases, with 11 bases lying between them. Germline V gene sequence: CDR1 SGHRS, CDR2 YFSETQ. This CDR3 is CASSLGSLDEKLFF. CDR3 DNA: TGCGCCAGCAGCTTGGGCAGCCTCGACGAAAAACTGTTTTTT. Based on the CDR3 plus reference TRBV5-1 and TRBJ1-4, the full variable domain is KAGVTQTPRYLIKTRGQQVTLSCSPISGHRSVSWYQQTPGQGLQFLFEYFSETQRNKGNFPGRFSGRQFSNSRSEMNVSTLELGDSALYLCASSLGSLDEKLFFGSGTQLSVL.

Ten or more counts support this clonotype. V usage is TRBV5-1 and J usage is TRBJ2-1, with D possibly matching TRBD1 (5 bases). CDR1 and CDR2 from the germline V gene are SGHRS and YFSETQ. This CDR3 is 15 amino acids long. V lost 3 bases and J lost 6, with 16 bases in between. CDR3 DNA sequence: TGCGCCAGCAGCTGGGGTCAGGGTCTATCCAATGAGCAGTTCTTC. It codes for CASSWGQGLSNEQFF.

In this sample, this clonotype turned up many times. The chain is built from TRBV28 and TRBJ1-2; D remains unclear. V was clipped by 8 bases and J by 0 bases, with 7 bases between them. This CDR3 region has 12 residues. In germline, CDR1 is MDHEN, CDR2 SYDVKM. The DNA for the CDR3 is TGTGCCAGCTCCTCGTCTAACTATGGCTACACCTTC. It translates to CASSSSNYGYTF.

This chain uses TRBV6-1 with TRBJ2-1; D is possibly TRBD2 (6 bases). The germline V gene has CDR1 MNHNS and CDR2 SASEGT. This CDR3 is 18 amino acids long. The V and J ends lost 10 bases and 7 bases respectively, with 32 bases between them. CDR3 region: CANSRLWGRREPENEQFF. The CDR3 DNA follows: TGTGCCAACAGCCGCCTGTGGGGGAGACGGGAGCCAGAAAATGAGCAGTTCTTC.

As to this clonotype: This may stem from a read error, because a much larger clone lies one nucleotide away. The J gene is TRBJ2-4, the V gene TRBV7-9; a weak D match, TRBD1 (6 bases). The CDR3 contains 17 residues. V was clipped by 2 bases and J by 3 bases, with 17 bases between them. Per germline, CDR1 SEHNR and CDR2 FQNEAQ (reference sequence). The CDR3 protein is CASSLFGVGGVKNIQYF. The CDR3 DNA is TGTGCCAGCAGCTTATTCGGAGTAGGGGGTGTCAAAAACATTCAGTACTTC.

This clonotype was counted ten times or more. This sequence joins TRBV7-3 and TRBJ1-2; D is undetermined. CDR1 SGHTA and CDR2 FQGTGA come from the germline V gene. The CDR3 has 14 amino acids. V was cut by 1 base and J by 7 bases, with 13 bases left in between. CDR3 region: CASSLNAGSSGYTF. The DNA of the CDR3 is TGTGCCAGCAGCTTAAATGCAGGCTCTTCTGGCTACACCTTC.

At least ten counts were recorded for this clonotype. The V call is TRBV18, the J call TRBJ2-1; D uncertain. V lost 4 bases, J lost 6 bases, and 10 bases lay in between. CDR3 size: 13 residues. Per the germline V gene, CDR1 is KGHSH and CDR2 is LQKENI. Here the CDR3 DNA reads TGTGCCAGCTCACTCCTGGACGTCAATGAGCAGTTCTTC. Protein product: CASSLLDVNEQFF.

The J gene is TRBJ2-3, the V gene TRBV2; D gene unclear. The CDR3 has 14 residues. The V end lost 5 bases, the J end lost 0 bases, and 9 bases lay between the germline ends. Germline V gives CDR1 SNHLY, CDR2 FYNNEI. The CDR3 spells CASSTHSSTDTQYF. In DNA form, the CDR3 reads TGTGCCAGCAGTACACATTCTAGCACAGATACGCAGTATTTT.

This clonotype was counted ten times or more. This chain uses TRBV11-2 with TRBJ1-2; D uncertain. Trimming removed 5 bases at V and 5 bases at J, with 12 bases between. Germline V gives CDR1 SGHAT, CDR2 FQNNGV. This CDR3 contains 13 residues. The CDR3: CASSEWPVYGYTF. As DNA, the CDR3 is TGTGCCAGCAGCGAATGGCCGGTATATGGCTACACCTTC.

V is TRBV2 and J is TRBJ1-2; 8 bases fit TRBD1. Per germline, CDR1 SNHLY and CDR2 FYNNEI. This CDR3 is built from 14 residues. V was pared by 6 bases and J by 5 bases, with 8 bases of the junction left unmatched. In DNA form, the CDR3 reads TGTGCCAGCAGAACCGGACAGGGAGTTTATGGCTACACCTTC. Residues: CASRTGQGVYGYTF. The full variable domain, completed using reference TRBV2 and TRBJ1-2, is EPEVTQTPSHQVTQMGQEVILRCVPISNHLYFYWYRQILGQKVEFLVSFYNNEISEKSEIFDDQFSVERPDGSNFTLKIRSTKLEDSAMYFCASRTGQGVYGYTFGSGTRLTVV.

The rearrangement links TRBV6-5 to TRBJ2-1; 12 bases are shared with TRBD2. The V gene's germline CDR1 is MNHEY and CDR2 SVGAGI. CDR3 size: 18 residues. The V gene end was trimmed by 0 bases and the J gene end by 0 bases; junction bases not matched to a gene: 3. CDR3 sequence reads: CASSYSPTSGSSYNEQFF. CDR3 coding DNA: TGTGCCAGCAGTTACTCTCCGACTAGCGGGAGCTCCTACAATGAGCAGTTCTTC.

Comment on this clonotype: A junction end diverges from the germline sequence, so it may reflect a read error. For the CDR3, the DNA is TGTGCCAGCCACAGGGGTGGGAACACTGAAGCCTTCTTT. Translating gives CASHRGGNTEAFF. The chain is built from TRBV3-1 and TRBJ1-1; 7 bases are shared with TRBD1. Germline V gives CDR1 LGHDT, CDR2 YNNKEL (reference sequence). CDR3 length: 13 amino acids.

This clonotype came up a few times. The V call is TRBV20-1, the J call TRBJ2-2, with D unresolved. Trimming removed 0 bases from V and 4 bases from J, with 15 bases in between. The CDR3 totals 16 residues. Germline assignment: CDR1 DFQATT and CDR2 SNEGSKA (reference sequence). For the CDR3, the DNA is TGCAGTGCTAGAGATCCAGGACGGATGGCCACCGGGGAGCTGTTTTTT. Translation gives CSARDPGRMATGELFF.

The rearrangement links TRBV28 to TRBJ1-5, with D possibly TRBD1 on 5 matching bases. Trimming took 6 bases from V and 2 from J, leaving 14 bases between them. The CDR3 covers 15 residues. Germline CDR1 MDHEN, CDR2 SYDVKM. CDR3 protein: CASRRPGPRNQPQHF. Here the CDR3 DNA reads TGTGCCAGCAGGCGTCCGGGACCACGCAATCAGCCCCAGCATTTT.

This clonotype was seen repeatedly, ten times or more. J is TRBJ2-5 and V is TRBV28; 7 nucleotides agree with TRBD1. The CDR3 spans 15 residues. Germline V gives CDR1 MDHEN, CDR2 SYDVKM. V dropped 3 bases and J dropped 1; count of bases not matched to a gene: 5. The CDR3 nucleotides are TGTGCCAGCAGTTTCTACAGGGGACCCCAAGAGACCCAGTACTTC. As protein: CASSFYRGPQETQYF.

This clonotype was counted ten times or more. This rearrangement joins TRBV5-6 to TRBJ2-3; no reliable D call. The germline V and J ends were trimmed by 5 bases and 1 base, with 14 bases remaining between them. CDR1 SGHDT and CDR2 YYEEEE come from the germline V gene. This CDR3 has 15 residues. The CDR3 coding sequence is TGTGCCAGCAGTTTCAGCGATTTACGCACAGATACGCAGTATTTT. Its protein product is CASSFSDLRTDTQYF. Complete variable domain (other parts from reference TRBV5-6 and TRBJ2-3): DAGVTQSPTHLIKTRGQQVTLRCSPKSGHDTVSWYQQALGQGPQFIFQYYEEEERQRGNFPDRFSGHQFPNYSSELNVNALLLGDSALYLCASSFSDLRTDTQYFGPGTRLTVL.

This clonotype was counted between two and nine times. V is TRBV6-2 or TRBV6-3 and J is TRBJ2-4; maybe TRBD2 (6 bases). The CDR3 consists of 14 residues. Germline CDR1 MNHEY, CDR2 SVGEGT. With 6 bases removed from V and 0 bases from J, the gap between germline ends came to 9 bases. In nucleotides, the CDR3 is TGTGCCAGCAGAGACGGGAGAGCCAAAAACATTCAGTACTTC. It is translated as CASRDGRAKNIQYF.

This clonotype was recorded at least ten times. The chain uses TRBV19 and TRBJ2-1; 11 bases are shared with TRBD1. After removal of 9 bases from V and 8 bases from J, the junction contained 9 bases not matched to a gene. The V gene's germline CDR1 is LNHDA and CDR2 SQIVND (reference sequence). The length of the CDR3 is 14 residues. The CDR3 nucleotides are TGTGCCAGCCAAAGGACAGGGGGCATAGATGAGCAGTTCTTC. It specifies CASQRTGGIDEQFF.

This clonotype has ten or more counts. The chain couples TRBV10-3 to TRBJ2-1; D ambiguous. The V end was cut by 4 bases, the J end by 2 bases, with 12 bases between. Germline-derived CDR1 and CDR2 are ENHRY and SYGVKD. The CDR3 contains 15 residues. The DNA of the CDR3 is TGTGCCATCAGTGCCAGACCTGACACCTACAATGAGCAGTTCTTC. It codes for CAISARPDTYNEQFF.

The chain couples TRBV5-1 to TRBJ2-3; 12 bases align to TRBD2. After removal of 0 bases from V and 5 bases from J, the junction contained 10 bases not matched to a gene. Germline-derived CDR1 and CDR2 are SGHRS and YFSETQ. The CDR3 is 18 residues long. The CDR3 DNA reads TGCGCCAGCAGCTTGGGGCTAGCGGGGGGGCCAAGATTAGATACGCAGTATTTT. Residues: CASSLGLAGGPRLDTQYF. Filled out from reference TRBV5-1 and TRBJ2-3, the complete variable domain reads KAGVTQTPRYLIKTRGQQVTLSCSPISGHRSVSWYQQTPGQGLQFLFEYFSETQRNKGNFPGRFSGRQFSNSRSEMNVSTLELGDSALYLCASSLGLAGGPRLDTQYFGPGTRLTVL.

This clonotype was counted ten times or more. This chain connects TRBV7-9 to TRBJ2-5, with TRBD2 identical over 8 bases. CDR3 length: 15 residues. V was clipped by 4 bases and J by 4 bases; unmatched bases: 8. CDR1 and CDR2 from the germline V gene are SEHNR and FQNEAQ (reference sequence). CDR3 in DNA: TGTGCCAGCAGCTCCACTAGCGGCCAGAGAGAGACCCAGTACTTC. Protein product: CASSSTSGQRETQYF.

V is TRBV13 and J is TRBJ2-2, with D perhaps TRBD1 (5 bases). This CDR3 has 17 residues. In germline, CDR1 is PRHDT, CDR2 FYEKMQ (reference sequence). Trimming pared 2 bases from V and 0 bases from J, leaving 13 bases between. Here the CDR3 DNA reads TGTGCCAGCAGCTTATCTGAGAGACAGACGAACACCGGGGAGCTGTTTTTT. Its protein product is CASSLSERQTNTGELFF.

The chain couples TRBV10-3 to TRBJ1-5; D gene ambiguous. The germline gives CDR1 ENHRY, CDR2 SYGVKD. Trimming removed 8 bases at V and 3 bases at J, with 11 bases between. The CDR3 contains 13 residues. This chain's CDR3 is CAISREVNQPQHF. The CDR3 DNA reads TGTGCCATCTCTAGGGAGGTCAATCAGCCCCAGCATTTT.

This clonotype has more than one count but fewer than ten. The chain is built from TRBV20-1 and TRBJ2-7; tentatively, D is TRBD1 (6 bases). Looked up from germline, CDR1 is DFQATT and CDR2 is SNEGSKA (reference sequence). The length of the CDR3 is 18 residues. V dropped 3 bases and J dropped 6 bases, with 30 bases sitting between them. The DNA of the CDR3 is TGCAGTGCTAGTGACAGGCGAAAACTGGACTCCCTCGCCGCCGAGCAGTACTTC. It yields the protein CSASDRRKLDSLAAEQYF.

The rearrangement joins TRBV5-1 to TRBJ1-2; 8 bases fit TRBD1. CDR3 length equals 14 residues. V was clipped by 5 bases and J by 8 bases; unmatched bases: 11. Germline-derived CDR1 and CDR2 are SGHRS and YFSETQ. CDR3 bases: TGCGCCAGCAGAACCGGGACAGGCGAAGTCGGCTACACCTTC. Protein sequence: CASRTGTGEVGYTF.

This clonotype has a count of ten or more. The V and J genes are TRBV20-1 and TRBJ2-2; 8 nucleotides agree with TRBD1. The ends lost 6 bases at V and 0 bases at J; junction bases unmatched: 6. Germline assignment: CDR1 DFQATT and CDR2 SNEGSKA (reference sequence). This CDR3 is 15 amino acids long. CDR3 amino acids: CSARQGLANTGELFF. CDR3 nucleotides: TGCAGTGCGAGACAGGGGTTAGCGAACACCGGGGAGCTGTTTTTT.